Listed below are T cell receptor beta chains from one sample, sequenced in a study of human T cells and chemical hapten exposure. One entry per CDR3 protein, called by TCRdb with MiXCR from the RACE reads. The sample lists 100,000 to 150,000 distinct CDR3 sequences, roughly 9.5% occurring once. The source material was whole blood. The receptor source for this set is a male donor in good health. Some clones in this sample may be carry-over from other donors' samples. Both conserved end residues are part of each CDR3. The order of the fields is clone size, CDR3 length, V gene, D gene, J gene, CDR3 protein, CDR3 DNA. The D gene is left open where the match is weak. Size is omitted from some rows. Given values are once, few, many or a class for expanded clones.

abundance: many
len: 13
v_gene: TRBV12-3/TRBV12-4
d_gene: .
j_gene: TRBJ1-6
CDR3aa: CASSMTDSGPLHF
CDR3nt: TGTGCCAGCAGTATGACAGATTCTGGACCCCTCCACTTT

abundance: .
len: 16
v_gene: TRBV18
d_gene: .
j_gene: TRBJ2-2
CDR3aa: CASSPREARTTGELFF
CDR3nt: TGTGCCAGCTCACCACGAGAGGCTCGGACCACCGGGGAGCTGTTTTTT

abundance: many
len: 15
v_gene: TRBV20-1
d_gene: .
j_gene: TRBJ1-1
CDR3aa: CSARGSGHPNTEAFF
CDR3nt: TGCAGTGCTAGAGGGTCGGGACACCCGAACACTGAAGCTTTCTTT

abundance: .
len: 16
v_gene: TRBV11-3
d_gene: TRBD1
j_gene: TRBJ2-2
CDR3aa: CASSLRTGDLTGELFF
CDR3nt: TGTGCCAGCAGCTTGAGAACAGGGGATTTGACCGGGGAGCTGTTTTTT

abundance: .
len: 15
v_gene: TRBV12-3/TRBV12-4
d_gene: .
j_gene: TRBJ2-1
CDR3aa: CASSYRRGSYNEQFF
CDR3nt: TGTGCCAGCAGTTATCGGAGGGGGTCGTACAATGAGCAGTTCTTC

abundance: few
len: 15
v_gene: TRBV5-1
d_gene: TRBD2
j_gene: TRBJ2-1
CDR3aa: CASSLDGGDWNEQFF
CDR3nt: TGCGCCAGCAGCTTGGACGGGGGGGATTGGAATGAGCAGTTCTTC

abundance: few
len: 15
v_gene: TRBV5-6
d_gene: .
j_gene: TRBJ2-6
CDR3aa: CASSLIGTGANVLTF
CDR3nt: TGTGCCAGCAGCTTGATAGGGACCGGGGCCAACGTCCTGACTTTC

abundance: .
len: 13
v_gene: TRBV29-1
d_gene: .
j_gene: TRBJ1-1
CDR3aa: CSARGQTNTEAFF
CDR3nt: TGCAGCGCCCGAGGACAGACGAACACTGAAGCTTTCTTT

abundance: .
len: 14
v_gene: TRBV11-2
d_gene: .
j_gene: TRBJ2-3
CDR3aa: CASSLKAVSDTQYF
CDR3nt: TGTGCCAGCAGCTTAAAGGCAGTATCAGATACGCAGTATTTT

abundance: many
len: 16
v_gene: TRBV7-8
d_gene: TRBD1
j_gene: TRBJ2-7
CDR3aa: CASSLSRDRSSYEQYF
CDR3nt: TGTGCCAGCAGCCTAAGCCGGGACAGGAGCTCCTACGAGCAGTACTTC

abundance: many
len: 18
v_gene: TRBV12-5
d_gene: .
j_gene: TRBJ2-6
CDR3aa: CASGLQTGDRSGANVLTF
CDR3nt: TGTGCTAGTGGGCTACAGACAGGCGACCGCTCTGGGGCCAACGTCCTGACTTTC

abundance: few
len: 17
v_gene: TRBV20-1
d_gene: TRBD1
j_gene: TRBJ2-7
CDR3aa: CSASHPWTGGWVGEQYF
CDR3nt: TGCAGTGCTTCCCACCCTTGGACAGGGGGCTGGGTGGGCGAGCAGTACTTC

abundance: many
len: 17
v_gene: TRBV2
d_gene: TRBD1
j_gene: TRBJ2-4
CDR3aa: CASSEALQGAGKNIQYF
CDR3nt: TGTGCCAGCAGTGAAGCGCTTCAGGGGGCTGGCAAAAACATTCAGTACTTC

abundance: many
len: 13
v_gene: TRBV2
d_gene: .
j_gene: TRBJ2-1
CDR3aa: CASSPTRGNEQFF
CDR3nt: TGTGCCAGCAGTCCAACTAGGGGCAATGAGCAGTTCTTC

abundance: .
len: 15
v_gene: TRBV10-3
d_gene: .
j_gene: TRBJ1-2
CDR3aa: CAISESGSGGSGYTF
CDR3nt: TGTGCCATCAGTGAAAGCGGGTCGGGGGGAAGTGGCTACACCTTC

abundance: .
len: 13
v_gene: TRBV29-1
d_gene: .
j_gene: TRBJ1-1
CDR3aa: CSGAGFMNTEAFF
CDR3nt: TGCAGCGGTGCCGGATTCATGAACACTGAAGCTTTCTTT

abundance: .
len: 16
v_gene: TRBV14
d_gene: .
j_gene: TRBJ1-2
CDR3aa: CASSSRARELLAGYTF
CDR3nt: TGTGCCAGCAGCTCAAGGGCTAGGGAATTGCTGGCTGGCTACACCTTC

abundance: .
len: 15
v_gene: TRBV21-1
d_gene: .
j_gene: TRBJ2-3
CDR3aa: CANRPKWHYTDTQYF
CDR3nt: TGTGCCAACAGACCTAAATGGCATTACACAGATACGCAGTATTTT

abundance: .
len: 13
v_gene: TRBV6-5
d_gene: TRBD1
j_gene: TRBJ1-2
CDR3aa: CASAQGAGYGYTF
CDR3nt: TGTGCCAGCGCCCAGGGGGCTGGCTATGGCTACACCTTC

abundance: .
len: 14
v_gene: TRBV11-2
d_gene: TRBD2
j_gene: TRBJ2-5
CDR3aa: CASSLGGSDETQYF
CDR3nt: TGTGCCAGCAGCTTGGGCGGGAGTGATGAGACCCAGTACTTC

abundance: few
len: 12
v_gene: TRBV29-1
d_gene: .
j_gene: TRBJ2-7
CDR3aa: CSALEGSYEQYF
CDR3nt: TGCAGCGCTCTGGAGGGTAGCTACGAGCAGTACTTC

abundance: .
len: 13
v_gene: TRBV7-9
d_gene: .
j_gene: TRBJ2-3
CDR3aa: CASNSGITDTQYF
CDR3nt: TGTGCCAGCAACTCAGGGATCACAGATACGCAGTATTTT

abundance: .
len: 14
v_gene: TRBV12-3/TRBV12-4
d_gene: .
j_gene: TRBJ1-2
CDR3aa: CASSFHGAGNGYTF
CDR3nt: TGTGCCAGCAGTTTCCACGGGGCAGGGAATGGCTACACCTTC

abundance: .
len: 13
v_gene: TRBV25-1
d_gene: .
j_gene: TRBJ2-7
CDR3aa: CASSGIKPYEQYF
CDR3nt: TGTGCCAGCAGTGGGATAAAGCCCTACGAGCAGTACTTC

abundance: few
len: 13
v_gene: TRBV7-9
d_gene: .
j_gene: TRBJ2-7
CDR3aa: CASSSSSSYEQYF
CDR3nt: TGTGCCAGCAGCTCTTCTAGCTCCTACGAGCAGTACTTC

abundance: few
len: 14
v_gene: TRBV23-1
d_gene: .
j_gene: TRBJ2-5
CDR3aa: CASSQPEQAETQYF
CDR3nt: TGCGCCAGCAGTCAACCGGAGCAGGCAGAGACCCAGTACTTC

abundance: .
len: 12
v_gene: TRBV3-1
d_gene: .
j_gene: TRBJ1-2
CDR3aa: CASSKNPYGYTF
CDR3nt: TGTGCCAGCAGCAAAAACCCCTATGGCTACACCTTC

abundance: many
len: 18
v_gene: TRBV4-1
d_gene: TRBD1
j_gene: TRBJ2-7
CDR3aa: CASSQEGEGAGATYEQYF
CDR3nt: TGCGCCAGCAGCCAAGAGGGAGAGGGGGCAGGGGCGACCTACGAGCAGTACTTC

abundance: .
len: 16
v_gene: TRBV25-1
d_gene: .
j_gene: TRBJ1-1
CDR3aa: CASSESRQTPNTEAFF
CDR3nt: TGTGCCAGCAGTGAATCCCGACAGACGCCGAACACTGAAGCTTTCTTT

abundance: few
len: 16
v_gene: TRBV13
d_gene: .
j_gene: TRBJ1-1
CDR3aa: CASSLGEWAMNTEAFF
CDR3nt: TGTGCCAGCAGCTTGGGGGAGTGGGCCATGAACACTGAAGCTTTCTTT

abundance: many
len: 20
v_gene: TRBV4-2
d_gene: .
j_gene: TRBJ1-6
CDR3aa: CASSQETGGAGGSYNSPLHF
CDR3nt: TGTGCCAGCAGCCAAGAGACTGGAGGGGCTGGGGGCTCCTATAATTCACCCCTCCACTTT

abundance: .
len: 12
v_gene: TRBV11-2
d_gene: .
j_gene: TRBJ1-5
CDR3aa: CASSSDGQPQHF
CDR3nt: TGTGCCAGCAGCTCCGATGGCCAGCCCCAGCATTTT

abundance: few
len: 15
v_gene: TRBV3-1
d_gene: TRBD1
j_gene: TRBJ1-6
CDR3aa: CASTRDRGYNSPLHF
CDR3nt: TGTGCCAGTACCCGGGACAGGGGTTATAATTCACCCCTCCACTTT

abundance: .
len: 16
v_gene: TRBV11-1
d_gene: .
j_gene: TRBJ2-1
CDR3aa: CASSLEDGISYNEQFF
CDR3nt: TGTGCCAGCAGCTTAGAGGACGGAATCTCCTACAATGAGCAGTTCTTC

abundance: few
len: 15
v_gene: TRBV6-5
d_gene: .
j_gene: TRBJ2-7
CDR3aa: CASSYSPSTTYEQYF
CDR3nt: TGTGCCAGCAGTTACTCTCCCAGCACAACCTACGAGCAGTACTTC

abundance: few
len: 14
v_gene: TRBV5-1
d_gene: TRBD2
j_gene: TRBJ2-5
CDR3aa: CASSLGEGQETQYF
CDR3nt: TGCGCCAGCAGCTTGGGGGAGGGACAAGAGACCCAGTACTTC

abundance: .
len: 15
v_gene: TRBV6-2/TRBV6-3
d_gene: .
j_gene: TRBJ1-5
CDR3aa: CASSYSTGFNQPQHF
CDR3nt: TGTGCCAGCAGTTACTCCACAGGGTTCAATCAGCCCCAGCATTTT

abundance: few
len: 14
v_gene: TRBV18
d_gene: TRBD1
j_gene: TRBJ1-4
CDR3aa: CASSPGQGREKLFF
CDR3nt: TGTGCCAGCTCACCAGGACAGGGGCGAGAAAAACTGTTTTTT

abundance: many
len: 14
v_gene: TRBV20-1
d_gene: TRBD1
j_gene: TRBJ1-2
CDR3aa: CSAGKTGSEDGYTF
CDR3nt: TGCAGTGCTGGAAAGACAGGGAGTGAGGATGGCTACACCTTC

abundance: many
len: 14
v_gene: TRBV11-2
d_gene: TRBD2
j_gene: TRBJ2-1
CDR3aa: CASSLTGRVGEQFF
CDR3nt: TGTGCCAGCAGCTTAACCGGGAGGGTAGGTGAGCAGTTCTTC

abundance: few
len: 17
v_gene: TRBV3-1
d_gene: .
j_gene: TRBJ2-1
CDR3aa: CASSQDLGQTYYNEQFF
CDR3nt: TGTGCCAGCAGCCAAGATTTGGGTCAGACATATTACAATGAGCAGTTCTTC

abundance: few
len: 14
v_gene: TRBV2
d_gene: .
j_gene: TRBJ2-5
CDR3aa: CASSEYYGQETQYF
CDR3nt: TGTGCCAGCAGTGAGTACTACGGGCAAGAGACCCAGTACTTC

abundance: few
len: 15
v_gene: TRBV13
d_gene: TRBD1
j_gene: TRBJ2-1
CDR3aa: CASSLEAGGNNEQFF
CDR3nt: TGTGCCAGCAGCTTAGAAGCAGGGGGCAACAATGAGCAGTTCTTC

abundance: many
len: 17
v_gene: TRBV12-3/TRBV12-4
d_gene: TRBD2
j_gene: TRBJ2-1
CDR3aa: CASSPDPSGRADNEQFF
CDR3nt: TGTGCCAGCAGTCCGGACCCTAGCGGGAGGGCCGACAATGAGCAGTTCTTC

abundance: .
len: 13
v_gene: TRBV20-1
d_gene: .
j_gene: TRBJ1-2
CDR3aa: CSARDFVSPPYSF
CDR3nt: TGCAGTGCTAGGGACTTCGTCTCCCCCCCCTATAGCTTC

abundance: .
len: 15
v_gene: TRBV12-3/TRBV12-4
d_gene: .
j_gene: TRBJ1-1
CDR3aa: CASSLEGTWIGEAFF
CDR3nt: TGTGCCAGCAGTTTAGAGGGGACTTGGATAGGTGAAGCTTTCTTT

abundance: .
len: 15
v_gene: TRBV20-1
d_gene: TRBD1
j_gene: TRBJ2-5
CDR3aa: CSAQVGTGFPRTQYF
CDR3nt: TGCAGTGCCCAAGTCGGGACAGGGTTTCCTCGGACCCAGTACTTC

abundance: few
len: 14
v_gene: TRBV18
d_gene: .
j_gene: TRBJ1-2
CDR3aa: CASSPQGRDYGYTF
CDR3nt: TGTGCCAGCTCACCACAGGGTAGAGACTATGGCTACACCTTC

abundance: .
len: 14
v_gene: TRBV6-2/TRBV6-3
d_gene: TRBD2
j_gene: TRBJ2-1
CDR3aa: CASSYTGLAGEQFF
CDR3nt: TGTGCCAGCAGTTACACCGGACTAGCGGGAGAACAGTTCTTC

abundance: many
len: 15
v_gene: TRBV6-1
d_gene: .
j_gene: TRBJ2-6
CDR3aa: CASSENESGANVLTF
CDR3nt: TGTGCCAGCAGTGAAAATGAGTCTGGGGCCAACGTCCTGACTTTC

abundance: many
len: 14
v_gene: TRBV3-1
d_gene: .
j_gene: TRBJ1-1
CDR3aa: CASSQAPGNKGAFF
CDR3nt: TGTGCCAGCAGCCAAGCTCCGGGAAATAAAGGAGCTTTCTTT

abundance: few
len: 13
v_gene: TRBV27
d_gene: .
j_gene: TRBJ2-7
CDR3aa: CASSSHPDYEQYF
CDR3nt: TGTGCCAGCAGTTCTCATCCAGACTACGAGCAGTACTTC

abundance: many
len: 15
v_gene: TRBV11-2
d_gene: .
j_gene: TRBJ2-1
CDR3aa: CASSPGLARYNEQFF
CDR3nt: TGTGCCAGCAGCCCGGGACTGGCGCGGTACAATGAGCAGTTCTTC

abundance: .
len: 16
v_gene: TRBV20-1
d_gene: TRBD1
j_gene: TRBJ2-7
CDR3aa: CSALPPGQQLTYEQYF
CDR3nt: TGCAGTGCCCTCCCCCCGGGACAGCAGTTAACCTACGAGCAGTACTTC

abundance: .
len: 12
v_gene: TRBV27
d_gene: .
j_gene: TRBJ1-6
CDR3aa: CASSLNASPLHF
CDR3nt: TGTGCCAGCAGTTTAAACGCTTCACCCCTCCACTTT

abundance: many
len: 12
v_gene: TRBV12-3/TRBV12-4
d_gene: .
j_gene: TRBJ1-3
CDR3aa: CASSFGGNTIYF
CDR3nt: TGTGCCAGCAGTTTTGGCGGAAACACCATATATTTT

abundance: many
len: 13
v_gene: TRBV11-2
d_gene: .
j_gene: TRBJ1-5
CDR3aa: CASSPRDVGPQHF
CDR3nt: TGTGCCAGCAGCCCGAGGGACGTCGGGCCCCAGCATTTT

abundance: few
len: 15
v_gene: TRBV2
d_gene: .
j_gene: TRBJ2-3
CDR3aa: CASSEKGRSTDTQYF
CDR3nt: TGTGCCAGCAGTGAAAAGGGCCGGAGCACAGATACGCAGTATTTT